This T cell receptor (beta chain) appears in the sequencing data of a study of human T cells and chemical hapten exposure. The V gene end was trimmed by 2 bases and the J gene end by 4 bases; junction bases not matched to a gene: 7. The CDR3 runs 15 residues. CDR1 and CDR2 (germline): KGHSY, FQNENV. Time point reported: pre-sensitization, week 0. Treatment indicated: therapeutic diphenylcyclopropenone sensitization with weekly scalp DPC. Patients had alopecia, were aged 18 to 70, and were not pregnant. TCRdb independently ran MiXCR on the RACE reads; one entry per CDR3 protein. The sample has around 260,000 distinct CDR3 sequences, 7% to 10% seen once.

The sample was whole blood, taken in connection with sensitization to the hapten diphenylcyclopropenone (DPC). The receptor comes from a woman aged 35 to 49 with alopecia areata. Some clones in this sample may be carry-over from other donors' samples. The chain joins TRBV16 to TRBJ1-1, with 7 positions matching TRBD1. For the CDR3, the DNA is TGTGCCAGCAGCCAACAGGGGGTGCCAGGCACTGAAGCTTTCTTT. Protein sequence: CASSQQGVPGTEAFF.